These T cell receptor beta chains were read from a single sample in a study of cytomegalovirus exposure and HLA in healthy donors. Clones were read by immunoSEQ multiplex PCR, and TCRdb kept only the in-frame ones, dropping some. Of around 260,000 clones listed, roughly 88% were seen once; the top ten hold approximately 3.1%. The sequencing sample was made of PBMCs. The source of these receptors is a woman aged 25 to 45 in good health and CMV-seronegative. CDR3s include the opening cysteine and the closing phenylalanine or tryptophan. D genes are given only for firm matches. Not all rows give a size; the values are once, few, many and, for expanded clones, a class.

>NA|NA|TRBV5-6|TRBJ2-5
CASSLVAETQYF
TGTGCCAGCAGCTTGGTTGCTGAGACCCAGTACTTC
>few|TRBD1|TRBV19|TRBJ2-2
CASSLPRGLVGELFF
TGTGCCAGTAGTCTTCCCAGGGGGTTAGTCGGGGAGCTGTTTTTT
>once|NA|TRBV28|TRBJ1-5
CASSPQGNQPQHF
TGTGCCAGCAGTCCCCAGGGGAATCAGCCCCAGCATTTT
>NA|TRBD2|TRBV27|TRBJ2-1
CASSLGGRADYNEQFF
TGTGCCAGCAGTTTAGGCGGGAGGGCCGACTACAATGAGCAGTTCTTC
>NA|NA|TRBV7-3|TRBJ2-5
CASSLTGSRETQYF
TGTGCCAGCAGCTTAACGGGCTCCCGGGAGACCCAGTACTTC
>NA|NA|TRBV10-2|TRBJ2-5
CASSALETQYF
TGCGCCAGCAGTGCCTTAGAGACCCAGTACTTC
>NA|NA|TRBV27|TRBJ2-1
CASKISPSGYEQFF
TGTGCCAGCAAGATAAGTCCGAGTGGCTATGAGCAGTTCTTC
>once|NA|TRBV28|TRBJ2-1
CASSYTSSGYYNEQFF
TGTGCCAGCAGTTACACTAGTTCTGGTTACTACAATGAGCAGTTCTTC
>NA|NA|TRBV19|TRBJ2-1
CASRQGRERYNEQFF
TGTGCCAGTCGTCAGGGGCGGGAGAGATACAATGAGCAGTTCTTC
>NA|NA|TRBV6-1|TRBJ1-4
CASSEGRATNEKLFF
TGTGCCAGCAGTGAAGGGAGGGCAACTAATGAAAAACTGTTTTTT
>NA|NA|TRBV9|TRBJ2-1
CASSPGASEYNEQFF
TGTGCCAGCAGTCCGGGGGCTAGCGAGTACAATGAGCAGTTCTTC
>NA|NA|TRBV5-8|TRBJ1-5
CASSLPQGSNQPQHF
TGTGCCAGCAGCTTGCCCCAGGGGAGCAATCAGCCCCAGCATTTT
>NA|NA|TRBV29-1|TRBJ2-2
CSVSPRDKNTGELFF
TGCAGCGTCAGCCCCAGAGATAAGAACACCGGGGAGCTGTTTTTT
>NA|NA|TRBV4-1|TRBJ2-7
CASSQAVQALFSSYEQYF
TGCGCCAGCAGCCAAGCGGTACAGGCCCTTTTTAGCTCCTACGAGCAGTACTTC
>NA|TRBD1|TRBV9|TRBJ2-5
CASSVTPTGDETQYF
TGTGCCAGCAGCGTAACCCCGACAGGGGACGAGACCCAGTACTTC
>NA|TRBD2|TRBV5-1|TRBJ2-3
CASRLAGDSTDTQYF
TGCGCCAGCCGACTAGCGGGAGATAGCACAGATACGCAGTATTTT
>NA|NA|TRBV5-4|TRBJ2-2
CAGGRDPTGELFF
TGTGCCGGAGGCAGGGATCCCACCGGGGAGCTGTTTTTT
>once|TRBD1|TRBV7-2|TRBJ1-1
CASSFTQGVWGTEAFF
TGTGCCAGCAGCTTCACGCAGGGGGTGTGGGGCACTGAAGCTTTCTTT
>NA|NA|TRBV4-3|TRBJ1-1
CASSQGWGGPNTEAFF
TGCGCCAGCAGCCAAGGGTGGGGGGGCCCGAACACTGAAGCTTTCTTT
>NA|TRBD1|TRBV7-2|TRBJ1-2
CASSNRGRSYGYTF
TGTGCCAGCTCAAACAGGGGACGGAGCTATGGCTACACCTTC
>NA|NA|TRBV28|TRBJ2-2
CASTFLASGTGELFF
TGTGCCAGCACTTTTCTGGCGTCGGGCACCGGGGAGCTGTTTTTT
>NA|NA|TRBV19|TRBJ2-5
CASQLSGAWQETQYF
TGTGCCAGTCAACTTTCGGGGGCATGGCAAGAGACCCAGTACTTC
>NA|NA|TRBV7-3|TRBJ1-1
CASSFRGVVGTEAFF
TGTGCCAGCAGCTTCCGCGGGGTAGTAGGCACTGAAGCTTTCTTT
>NA|TRBD2|TRBV19|TRBJ2-7
CASSGRAGAEQYF
TGTGCCAGTAGCGGGAGGGCCGGGGCCGAGCAGTACTTC
>once|NA|TRBV4-2|TRBJ2-7
CASSQAAGPSYEQYF
TGTGCCAGCAGCCAAGCGGCGGGACCTTCCTACGAGCAGTACTTC
>NA|TRBD2|TRBV25-1|TRBJ2-3
CASSASGSSTDTQYF
TGTGCCAGCAGTGCGAGCGGGAGTAGCACAGATACGCAGTATTTT
>NA|TRBD2|TRBV7-9|TRBJ2-5
CASSLGSGSWETQYF
TGTGCCAGCAGCTTAGGTAGCGGGAGTTGGGAGACCCAGTACTTC
>NA|NA|TRBV4-2|TRBJ2-1
CASSPGGRASNEQFF
TGTGCCAGCAGCCCAGGGGGGCGAGCGAGCAATGAGCAGTTCTTC
>NA|TRBD2|TRBV5-1|TRBJ2-3
CASSLVTGGRGTDTQYF
TGCGCCAGCAGCTTGGTGACGGGAGGCAGAGGCACAGATACGCAGTATTTT
>NA|NA|TRBV2|TRBJ2-1
CASSEQGPNEQFF
TGTGCCAGCAGTGAACAGGGTCCCAATGAGCAGTTCTTC
>NA|NA|TRBV7-3|TRBJ1-1
CAIPRGRDTEAFF
TGTGCCATCCCTCGGGGTCGGGACACTGAAGCTTTCTTT
>NA|TRBD2|TRBV28|TRBJ2-2
CASSTGLSHTGELFF
TGTGCCAGCAGCACGGGACTATCCCACACCGGGGAGCTGTTTTTT
>NA|NA|TRBV5-1|TRBJ2-2
CASSPLSGVDTGELFF
TGCGCCAGCAGCCCGCTGAGCGGCGTAGACACCGGGGAGCTGTTTTTT
>NA|TRBD2|TRBV27|TRBJ2-7
CASSVGWEGPEQYF
TGTGCCAGCAGTGTAGGGTGGGAGGGGCCCGAGCAGTACTTC
>NA|NA|TRBV5-1|TRBJ2-7
CASSLPGDPYEQYF
TGCGCCAGCAGCTTGCCCGGGGACCCCTACGAGCAGTACTTC
>NA|TRBD1|TRBV11-3|TRBJ2-2
CASSLGTGDGELFF
TGTGCCAGCAGCCTCGGGACAGGGGACGGGGAGCTGTTTTTT
>NA|TRBD2|TRBV28|TRBJ2-1
CASSTSGRWGASSYNEQFF
TGTGCCAGCAGTACTAGCGGGAGATGGGGGGCGAGCTCCTACAATGAGCAGTTCTTC
>NA|NA|TRBV27|TRBJ2-3
CASSLGSAAYTQYF
TGTGCCAGCAGTTTAGGGTCAGCAGCCTATACGCAGTATTTT
>NA|NA|TRBV4-2|TRBJ2-7
CASSQSASYEQYF
TGTGCCAGCAGCCAGTCTGCAAGCTACGAGCAGTACTTC
>NA|TRBD2|TRBV6-4|TRBJ2-3
CASTQSGRAGDTQYF
TGTGCCAGCACTCAAAGCGGGAGGGCCGGAGATACGCAGTATTTT
>NA|NA|TRBV11-2|TRBJ2-7
CASRTTGVGAQYF
TGTGCCAGCCGCACCACCGGGGTCGGGGCGCAGTACTTC
>NA|NA|TRBV6-6|TRBJ2-5
CASRSPNLMILYF
TGTGCCAGCAGAAGCCCGAATCTAATGATTTTGTACTTC
>once|TRBD1|TRBV19|TRBJ2-1
CASSRDRGSYNEQFF
TGTGCCAGTAGTCGGGACAGGGGGTCCTACAATGAGCAGTTCTTC
>NA|NA|TRBV27|TRBJ1-2
CASSSGSANYGYTF
TGTGCCAGCAGTTCAGGCTCAGCTAACTATGGCTACACCTTC
>NA|NA|TRBV6-1|TRBJ2-5
CASSELVAGLQVTQYF
TGTGCCAGCAGTGAATTGGTGGCAGGACTACAAGTGACCCAGTACTTC
>once|NA|TRBV27|TRBJ2-7
CASRTLGAAFFEQYF
TGTGCCAGCAGGACCCTGGGGGCGGCCTTTTTCGAGCAGTACTTC
>NA|NA|TRBV5-6|TRBJ2-3
CASNPSGTDTQYF
TGTGCCAGCAACCCTAGTGGTACAGATACGCAGTATTTT
>NA|NA|TRBV7-3|TRBJ2-1
CASSPYKDYNEQFF
TGTGCCAGCAGCCCCTACAAGGATTACAATGAGCAGTTCTTC
>NA|TRBD2|TRBV6-8|TRBJ2-7
CASSSSRLATDPIHEQYF
TGTGCCAGCAGTTCCTCGAGACTAGCAACGGATCCCATCCACGAGCAGTACTTC
>NA|TRBD1|TRBV18|TRBJ2-7
CASSLGQGVEQYF
TGTGCCAGCTCACTGGGACAGGGGGTCGAGCAGTACTTC
>NA|TRBD2|TRBV7-2|TRBJ2-5
CASSSRDYQYF
TGTGCCAGCAGCTCCCGGGACTACCAGTACTTC
>NA|NA|TRBV27|TRBJ1-4
CASSFSWGGNEKLFF
TGTGCCAGCAGTTTTTCCTGGGGGGGCAATGAAAAACTGTTTTTT
>NA|NA|TRBV27|TRBJ1-5
CASSPKQGPFNYSNQPQHF
TGTGCCAGCAGCCCCAAACAGGGCCCCTTTAATTATAGCAATCAGCCCCAGCATTTT
>NA|NA|TRBV11-2|TRBJ2-2
CASSSGGASPRTGELFF
TGTGCCAGCAGCTCCGGTGGGGCAAGCCCGAGGACCGGGGAGCTGTTTTTT
>once|NA|TRBV18|TRBJ1-5
CASSPSNQPQHF
TGTGCCAGCTCCCCCAGCAATCAGCCCCAGCATTTT
>NA|NA|TRBV25-1|TRBJ1-2
CASSEFIQGSGGYTF
TGTGCCAGCAGTGAATTTATCCAGGGATCGGGCGGCTACACCTTC
>NA|NA|TRBV29-1|TRBJ1-5
CSVGDSNQPQHF
TGCAGCGTTGGGGACAGCAATCAGCCCCAGCATTTT